These 24 T cell receptor beta chains share one sample of origin, sequenced in a study of blood T cell repertoires in COVID-19. Sequenced by immunoSEQ multiplex PCR; TCRdb stores in-frame clones only, minus some. Counted here are hundreds of thousands of clones, more than 70% occurring once; the ten biggest clones make up around 6.6%. The sample consisted of peripheral blood. These receptors came from a woman between 70 and 85 years old with COVID-19, enrolled during active disease.

This chain joins TRBV7-3 and TRBJ1-5, with TRBD1 matching 7 bases. The ends lost 3 bases at V and 0 bases at J; junction bases unmatched: 11. Per germline, CDR1 SGHTA and CDR2 FQGTGA. CDR3 length: 18 residues. The CDR3 is CASSFEDREGDSNQPQHF. CDR3 DNA: TGTGCCAGCAGCTTTGAAGACAGGGAAGGGGATAGCAATCAGCCCCAGCATTTT.

V and J are TRBV30 and TRBJ2-1; D remains unclear. This CDR3 is 10 amino acids long. Germline V gene data show CDR1 as GTSNPN and CDR2 as SVGIG (reference sequence). The V end lost 0 bases, the J end lost 10 bases, and 4 bases lay between the germline ends. CDR3 amino acids: CAWSVREQFF. As DNA, the CDR3 is TGTGCCTGGAGTGTTAGAGAGCAGTTCTTC.

The gene calls are TRBV12-3 or TRBV12-4 and TRBJ1-2; 11 positions match TRBD1. The CDR3 runs 13 residues. V was clipped by 4 bases and J by 12 bases; unmatched bases: 7. CDR3 region: CASSYPWDRGDTF. The CDR3 DNA reads as TGTGCCAGCAGTTACCCCTGGGACAGGGGGGACACCTTC.

V is TRBV5-5 and J is TRBJ1-5; 7 bases are shared with TRBD1. Germline V lookup: CDR1 SGHKS, CDR2 YYEKEE (reference sequence). The CDR3 is made up of 15 amino acids. Germline trimming cut 4 bases from V and 9 bases from J; bases unmatched to any gene: 13. In DNA form, the CDR3 reads TGTGCCAGCAGCCCCACCCACAGGGGTGAAAGGCCCCAGCATTTT. Its protein product is CASSPTHRGERPQHF.

This clone was counted only a few times. The rearrangement joins TRBV7-2 to TRBJ1-6, with TRBD1 identical over 7 bases. This CDR3 comprises 14 residues. Per the germline V gene, CDR1 is SGHTA and CDR2 is FQGNSA. V lost 5 bases, J lost 5 bases, and 3 bases stayed unmatched. CDR3 sequence (DNA): TGTGCCAGCAGCATTACAGGGGATAATTCACCCCTCCACTTT. Residues: CASSITGDNSPLHF.

The CDR3 DNA reads TGTGCCAGCAGCTTAGGTCTAGCGGGGACACCTGAGCAGTTCTTC. This translates into CASSLGLAGTPEQFF. The gene calls are TRBV7-6 and TRBJ2-1, with 9 bases that match TRBD2. The CDR3 loop spans 15 amino acids. V lost 1 base and J lost 9; bases outside the gene matches: 7. CDR1 is SGHVS and CDR2 is FNYEAQ in the germline V gene.

J is TRBJ1-1 and V is TRBV12-3 or TRBV12-4; tentatively, D is TRBD1 (6 bases). V was clipped by 7 bases and J by 1 base, with 10 bases between them. The CDR3 covers 13 residues. The CDR3 protein is CASIRGRNTEAFF. In nucleotides, the CDR3 is TGTGCCAGCATTAGGGGGAGGAACACTGAAGCTTTCTTT.

The genes are TRBV29-1 and TRBJ2-5; D not certain. Per germline, CDR1 SQVTM and CDR2 ANQGSEA. The CDR3 has 11 residues. V lost 1 base and J lost 9, with 9 bases in between. The CDR3 region has the DNA TGCAGCGTTGAAGCGGGTCCGGCCCAGTACTTC. The encoded protein is CSVEAGPAQYF.

The chain has TRBV7-9 and TRBJ1-2; 7 nucleotides match TRBD1. V was clipped by 0 bases and J by 4 bases; unmatched bases: 8. Per the germline V gene, CDR1 is SEHNR and CDR2 is FQNEAQ (reference sequence). The CDR3 length is 16 residues. The CDR3 DNA follows: TGTGCCAGCAGCTTAGCCCGGGTAGGGGGCCTCTATGGCTACACCTTC. This translates into CASSLARVGGLYGYTF.

The rearrangement uses TRBV5-4 and TRBJ1-2; D is undetermined. CDR1 and CDR2 (germline): SGHNT, YYREEE (reference sequence). The CDR3 consists of 13 residues. V lost 1 base and J 4 bases, leaving 8 bases between the germline ends. This CDR3 is CASSLNRAYGYTF. The CDR3 DNA reads as TGTGCCAGCAGCTTGAACAGAGCCTATGGCTACACCTTC.

This clone was seen a few times. The rearrangement uses TRBV6-9 and TRBJ1-1; D uncertain. The CDR3 contains 15 residues. Germline V gene lookup returns CDR1 MNHGY and CDR2 SVAAGI. The V and J ends lost 3 bases and 1 base respectively, with 12 bases between them. This CDR3 is CASSYPLAENTEAFF. The CDR3 nucleotides read TGTGCCAGCAGTTACCCCCTGGCGGAGAACACTGAAGCTTTCTTT.

The V and J genes are TRBV6-2 or TRBV6-3 and TRBJ1-1; no definite D call. The CDR3 runs to 14 residues. V was pared by 5 bases and J by 1 base, with 11 bases between. Germline lookup yields CDR1 MNHEY and CDR2 SVGEGT. The CDR3 region has the DNA TGTGCCAGCAGTCTCTCAGGCAGGAACACTGAAGCTTTCTTT. Translation gives CASSLSGRNTEAFF.

V is TRBV7-2 and J is TRBJ2-7, with 11 bases identical to TRBD2. Germline V CDR1 and CDR2: SGHTA, FQGNSA. V lost 5 bases, J lost 2 bases, and 11 bases stayed unmatched. This CDR3 has 17 amino acids. As DNA, the CDR3 is TGTGCCAGCAGCCTGGCCTTGACTAGCGGGGCTGCCTACGAGCAGTACTTC. Its protein is CASSLALTSGAAYEQYF.

The rearrangement uses TRBV14 and TRBJ2-1, with 7 bases fitting TRBD2. The V segment lost 2 bases and the J segment 8 bases; nucleotides outside the gene matches: 9. This CDR3 has 15 residues. Germline V gene sequence: CDR1 SGHDN, CDR2 FVKESK. This CDR3 is CASSQTFGGMDEQFF. CDR3 nucleotide sequence: TGTGCCAGCAGCCAAACTTTCGGGGGGATGGATGAGCAGTTCTTC. Full variable domain (outside the CDR3, taken from reference TRBV14 and TRBJ2-1): EAGVTQFPSHSVIEKGQTVTLRCDPISGHDNLYWYRRVMGKEIKFLLHFVKESKQDESGMPNNRFLAERTGGTYSTLKVQPAELEDSGVYFCASSQTFGGMDEQFFGPGTRLTVL.

The chain employs TRBV3-1 (or the pseudogene TRBV3-2) and TRBJ1-1; D unclear. The length of the CDR3 is 12 residues. Germline lookup yields CDR1 LGHDT and CDR2 YNNKEL (reference sequence). The ends were cut back, 0 bases at V and 11 bases at J, with 10 bases in the middle. The CDR3 sequence is CASSQDRLEAFF. The CDR3 region has the DNA TGTGCCAGCAGCCAAGATCGATTGGAGGCTTTCTTT.

The chain links TRBV3-1 (or the pseudogene TRBV3-2) to TRBJ1-4, with D possibly being TRBD1 (6 bases). Germline-derived CDR1 and CDR2 are LGHDT and YNNKEL (reference sequence). This CDR3 has 14 residues. Trimming stripped 5 bases from V and 8 bases from J, with 15 bases between. The CDR3 DNA follows: TGTGCCAGCAGCGATCAGGGGCGATACGAAAAACTGTTTTTT. This codes for CASSDQGRYEKLFF.

With respect to this clone: Other nucleotide sequences in the sample specify the same CDR3. The chain combines TRBV9 with TRBJ1-6, with 8 bases lining up with TRBD1. With 0 bases clipped from V and 9 bases from J, the junction kept 2 bases outside the gene matches. The CDR3 is 14 residues long. Germline lookup yields CDR1 SGDLS and CDR2 YYNGEE. CDR3 residues: CASSVGTGISPLHF. The CDR3 DNA reads TGTGCCAGCAGCGTAGGGACAGGGATTTCACCCCTCCACTTT.

This clone was seen once. The CDR3 DNA reads TGTGCCAGCAGTTCCCGCTTCGGTCATGGCTACACCTTC. This gives the protein CASSSRFGHGYTF. The chain links TRBV12-3 or TRBV12-4 to TRBJ1-2; unclear D gene. This CDR3 spans 13 amino acids. Trimming removed 4 bases at V and 6 bases at J, with 12 bases between.

This chain links TRBV10-2 with TRBJ2-5; D may be TRBD1 (6 bases). The CDR3 extends over 15 amino acids. CDR1 and CDR2 (germline): WSHSY, SAAADI. Trimming left V 1 base short and J 2 bases short, with 11 bases between. CDR3 residues: CASSEWGRQQETQYF. CDR3 sequence (DNA): TGCGCCAGCAGTGAGTGGGGGCGGCAACAAGAGACCCAGTACTTC.

The V gene is TRBV30, the J gene TRBJ2-7; possibly TRBD1 for D (6 bases). With 4 bases removed from V and 3 bases from J, the gap between germline ends came to 10 bases. CDR1 is GTSNPN and CDR2 is SVGIG in the germline V gene (reference sequence). This CDR3 region has 12 residues. The CDR3 sequence is CAWTRGFYEQYF. CDR3 bases: TGTGCCTGGACCAGGGGTTTCTACGAGCAGTACTTC.

The V and J genes are TRBV18 and TRBJ1-6, with 9 bases that match TRBD1. Losses at the gene ends were 5 bases for V and 10 bases for J; bases not matched to a gene: 9. This CDR3 region has 15 residues. The germline gives CDR1 KGHSH, CDR2 LQKENI. CDR3 amino acids: CASSDGQGPSSPLHF. As DNA, the CDR3 is TGTGCCAGCTCAGACGGACAGGGGCCGTCATCACCCCTCCACTTT.

The sample holds one count of this clone. The chain recombines TRBV6-5 with TRBJ2-1; D is possibly TRBD2 (5 bases). This CDR3 spans 14 amino acids. Germline V gene lookup returns CDR1 MNHEY and CDR2 SVGAGI. V lost 2 bases and J lost 5, with 10 bases in between. This CDR3 reads CASSYPGSNNEQFF. As DNA, the CDR3 is TGTGCCAGCAGTTACCCGGGGTCCAACAATGAGCAGTTCTTC.

The chain is built from TRBV7-3 and TRBJ2-3; 8 nucleotides match TRBD2. Losses at the gene ends were 3 bases for V and 5 bases for J; bases not matched to a gene: 7. Germline CDR1 reads SGHTA; CDR2 reads FQGTGA. CDR3 length equals 15 residues. The CDR3 coding sequence is TGTGCCAGCAGCTTCAGGGGACTAGGAGGAGATACGCAGTATTTT. Protein product: CASSFRGLGGDTQYF.

This clone was observed a few times. This chain connects TRBV28 to TRBJ1-2; 9 nucleotides agree with TRBD1. Germline values: CDR1 MDHEN, CDR2 SYDVKM. The CDR3 length is 12 residues. J gave up 8 bases and V 5 bases, and 3 bases lay outside the gene matches. The CDR3 region has the DNA TGTGCCAGCAGTCTGGGGACAGGGGGCTACACCTTC. Its translation: CASSLGTGGYTF.